This passage covers 24 T cell receptor beta chains from one sample sequenced in a study of blood T cell repertoires in COVID-19. Sequenced by immunoSEQ multiplex PCR; TCRdb stores in-frame clones only, minus some. This sample has over 100,000 clones, with roughly 85% found just once. The specimen sequenced was peripheral blood. The receptors come from a man in his forties or fifties with acute or convalescent COVID-19.

The chain joins TRBV6-5 to TRBJ2-7, with 10 bases lining up with TRBD1. This CDR3 spans 13 amino acids. The J segment lost 7 bases and the V segment lost 10 bases, leaving 10 bases of the junction unmatched. Germline CDR1 and CDR2: MNHEY and SVGAGI. The CDR3 loop is CATVSGTGVEQYF. The CDR3, as DNA: TGTGCCACCGTGTCCGGGACAGGGGTGGAGCAGTACTTC.

V gene TRBV29-1 combines with J gene TRBJ1-2; 7 bases agree with TRBD1. The germline gives CDR1 SQVTM, CDR2 ANQGSEA. The CDR3 runs to 13 residues. With V trimmed by 5 bases and J by 2 bases, 5 bases remained unmatched. In DNA form, the CDR3 reads TGCAGCGTTACGGGACAGACCAACTATGGCTACACCTTC. Translated, it gives CSVTGQTNYGYTF.

The chain carries TRBV5-1 and TRBJ2-2; 10 bases agree with TRBD1. The V and J ends lost 2 bases and 3 bases, in that order; junction bases with no gene match: 16. CDR3 size: 20 residues. Per germline, CDR1 SGHRS and CDR2 YFSETQ. CDR3: CASSFHYRGQGRGYTGELFF. The CDR3 bases are TGCGCCAGCAGCTTCCACTACAGGGGACAGGGGAGAGGATACACCGGGGAGCTGTTTTTT.

This clone was detected only a few times. This rearrangement joins TRBV18 to TRBJ2-3, with D perhaps matching TRBD2 (6 bases). The CDR3 length is 14 residues. V shed 5 bases and J shed 4 bases, with 13 bases lying between them. Germline V gene data show CDR1 as KGHSH and CDR2 as LQKENI. In DNA, the CDR3 is TGTGCCAGCTCAGCGGGGCGGGCACCAGATACGCAGTATTTT. This codes for CASSAGRAPDTQYF.

The chain couples TRBV27 to TRBJ2-1, with a tentative D call TRBD2 (6 bases). V shed 2 bases and J shed 7 bases, with 18 bases lying between them. CDR1 and CDR2 from the germline V gene are MNHEY and SMNVEV (reference sequence). This CDR3 spans 16 amino acids. CDR3 sequence (DNA): TGTGCCAGCAGTTTAGGAGTCAGCGCGGGGAGAAATGAGCAGTTCTTC. Its translation: CASSLGVSAGRNEQFF.

V and J are TRBV2 and TRBJ2-2; 7 nucleotides agree with TRBD1. Germline CDR1 is SNHLY and CDR2 is FYNNEI. With 7 bases clipped from V and 4 bases from J, the junction kept 9 bases outside the gene matches. CDR3 length equals 15 residues. The CDR3 loop is CASKRDRGATGELFF. CDR3 nucleotides: TGTGCCAGCAAACGGGACAGAGGGGCCACCGGGGAGCTGTTTTTT.

V gene TRBV7-3 combines with J gene TRBJ2-7; 13 bases map to TRBD2. Per the germline V gene, CDR1 is SGHTA and CDR2 is FQGTGA. CDR3 length equals 15 residues. The trim removed 4 bases at V and 9 bases at J, leaving 9 bases unmatched. DNA of the CDR3: TGTGCCAGCAGCTCTTTCGGGACTAGCGGGGACGTGCAGTACTTC. This translates into CASSSFGTSGDVQYF.

This chain links TRBV7-3 with TRBJ2-2, with 7 bases lining up with TRBD1. The germline gives CDR1 SGHTA, CDR2 FQGTGA. The CDR3 extends over 16 amino acids. The J segment lost 3 bases and the V segment lost 4 bases, leaving 8 bases of the junction unmatched. CDR3 DNA sequence: TGTGCCAGCAGCTCTGACGGGACAGCTTACACCGGGGAGCTGTTTTTT. The encoded protein is CASSSDGTAYTGELFF.

V gene TRBV5-1 combines with J gene TRBJ2-5, with TRBD2 identical over 9 bases. The J segment lost 4 bases and the V segment lost 1 base, leaving 5 bases of the junction unmatched. Germline values: CDR1 SGHRS, CDR2 YFSETQ. CDR3 length: 15 amino acids. The CDR3 region has the DNA TGCGCCAGCAGCTTGTCTGGCGGGAGGGGAGAGACCCAGTACTTC. The encoded protein is CASSLSGGRGETQYF.

The chain combines TRBV14 with TRBJ2-5; 8 bases line up with TRBD2. This CDR3 has 22 residues. Germline V gene lookup returns CDR1 SGHDN and CDR2 FVKESK. V was clipped by 1 base and J by 0 bases; unmatched bases: 22. Here the CDR3 reads CASSQVGAARGGLKWYQETQYF. The CDR3 DNA follows: TGTGCCAGCAGCCAAGTCGGGGCCGCTCGGGGGGGACTGAAATGGTACCAAGAGACCCAGTACTTC.

V gene TRBV7-6 combines with J gene TRBJ2-1, with a tentative D call TRBD2 (5 bases). V lost 1 base, J lost 10 bases, and 11 bases lay in between. The germline V gene encodes CDR1 SGHVS and CDR2 FNYEAQ. This CDR3 is built from 13 residues. The CDR3 loop is CASSLEVGREQFF. The CDR3 nucleotides are TGTGCCAGCAGCTTAGAAGTGGGGAGAGAGCAGTTCTTC.

The chain carries TRBV4-1 and TRBJ2-1; TRBD2 agrees at 13 bases. This CDR3 contains 19 residues. The V and J ends lost 0 bases and 5 bases, in that order; junction bases with no gene match: 10. CDR1 and CDR2 from the germline V gene are MGHRA and YSYEKL. The DNA of the CDR3 is TGCGCCAGCAGCCAAGAATCCGGGACTAGCGGGAACACTCACAATGAGCAGTTCTTC. Translating gives CASSQESGTSGNTHNEQFF.

The chain links TRBV7-3 to TRBJ2-7; 7 bases map to TRBD2. Germline lookup yields CDR1 SGHTA and CDR2 FQGTGA. This CDR3 has 14 amino acids. Trimming took 6 bases from V and 6 from J; bases not matched to a gene: 11. The CDR3 loop is CASRSGLVRFEQYF. The CDR3 coding sequence is TGTGCCAGCAGGTCTGGACTAGTTCGTTTCGAGCAGTACTTC.

This clone was found many times. Other DNA sequences within the sample encode an identical CDR3. The chain is built from TRBV6-6 and TRBJ2-1, with D possibly being TRBD2 (5 bases). CDR3 length equals 14 residues. The V end was cut by 0 bases, the J end by 3 bases, with 6 bases between. Germline lookup yields CDR1 MNHNY and CDR2 SVGAGI (reference sequence). The CDR3 DNA reads TGTGCCAGCAGTTACTCGAGGGTCTACAATGAGCAGTTCTTC. Encoded protein: CASSYSRVYNEQFF.

This clone appeared a few times. The chain links TRBV5-4 to TRBJ2-7; 9 bases match TRBD2. The V gene end was trimmed by 2 bases and the J gene end by 0 bases; junction bases not matched to a gene: 6. CDR1 and CDR2 from the germline V gene are SGHNT and YYREEE (reference sequence). There are 16 residues in the CDR3. The CDR3 DNA reads as TGTGCCAGCAGCTTCGGGACTAGCAGAAGCTCCTACGAGCAGTACTTC. Translation: CASSFGTSRSSYEQYF.

The chain links TRBV18 to TRBJ2-5, with a tentative D call TRBD1 (5 bases). Germline V gene lookup returns CDR1 KGHSH and CDR2 LQKENI. The length of the CDR3 is 13 residues. V dropped 3 bases and J dropped 4 bases, with 9 bases sitting between them. The CDR3 loop reads CASSPQGAETQYF. The CDR3 DNA sequence: TGTGCCAGCTCACCCCAGGGCGCAGAGACCCAGTACTTC.

This chain links TRBV6-1 with TRBJ2-7; 14 bases align to TRBD2. Per the germline V gene, CDR1 is MNHNS and CDR2 is SASEGT. CDR3 length: 18 residues. Trimming cost V 4 bases and J 4 bases; bases outside gene matches: 12. The CDR3 spells CASSAPGLAGAGPYEQYF. The DNA of the CDR3 is TGTGCCAGCAGTGCCCCGGGACTAGCGGGAGCTGGTCCTTACGAGCAGTACTTC.

V usage is TRBV30 and J usage is TRBJ2-4, with TRBD2 matching over 7 bases. The CDR3 is made up of 15 amino acids. J gave up 3 bases and V 4 bases, and 9 bases lay outside the gene matches. The V gene's germline CDR1 is GTSNPN and CDR2 SVGIG (reference sequence). In DNA, the CDR3 is TGTGCCTGGACCCATGGCGGGAGTGTCAAAAACATTCAGTACTTC. Protein: CAWTHGGSVKNIQYF.

The chain joins TRBV19 to TRBJ2-6, with 8 bases fitting TRBD1. The CDR3 loop spans 18 amino acids. Trimming took 6 bases from V and 0 from J; bases not matched to a gene: 10. The germline V gene encodes CDR1 LNHDA and CDR2 SQIVND (reference sequence). The CDR3 is CASSSSGDRISGANVLTF. The CDR3 DNA follows: TGTGCCAGTAGCTCCAGTGGGGACAGGATCTCTGGGGCCAACGTCCTGACTTTC.

This clone was counted a few times. J is TRBJ1-4 and V is TRBV29-1; the D is unclear. CDR1 and CDR2 (germline): SQVTM, ANQGSEA. This CDR3 spans 15 amino acids. V was cut by 4 bases and J by 8 bases, with 20 bases left in between. CDR3 residues: CSVAGGPGWGEKLFF. The CDR3 DNA reads as TGCAGCGTTGCAGGAGGCCCCGGATGGGGAGAAAAACTGTTTTTT.

The V gene is TRBV9, the J gene TRBJ2-5; the D gene is possibly TRBD2 (6 bases). Germline CDR1 is SGDLS and CDR2 is YYNGEE. V shed 5 bases and J shed 3 bases, with 17 bases lying between them. CDR3 length equals 15 residues. The CDR3 here is CASSRLPGGEETQYF. CDR3 in DNA: TGTGCCAGCAGTCGCTTGCCGGGCGGGGAAGAGACCCAGTACTTC.

The chain combines TRBV11-3 with TRBJ2-3; tentative D call: TRBD2 (5 bases). Looked up from germline, CDR1 is SGHNT and CDR2 is YENEEA. V lost 1 base to trimming and J lost 1 base, with 9 bases between them. The length of the CDR3 is 15 residues. CDR3 protein: CASSLGAGRTDTQYF. For the CDR3, the DNA is TGTGCCAGCAGCTTAGGTGCGGGCCGCACAGATACGCAGTATTTT.

The J gene is TRBJ1-2, the V gene TRBV6-1; the match to TRBD1 covers 7 bases. In germline, CDR1 is MNHNS, CDR2 SASEGT. The CDR3 is made up of 15 amino acids. After removal of 2 bases from V and 2 bases from J, the junction contained 5 bases not matched to a gene. The DNA for the CDR3 is TGTGCCAGCAGTGAACTCACAGGGGCCAACTATGGCTACACCTTC. Protein product: CASSELTGANYGYTF.

The rearrangement joins TRBV14 to TRBJ1-3; D call uncertain. From germline, CDR1 is SGHDN and CDR2 FVKESK. The V end lost 0 bases, the J end lost 4 bases, and 16 bases lay between the germline ends. The CDR3 covers 17 residues. The CDR3 loop is CASSQDHLAGAGNTIYF. The CDR3 DNA is TGTGCCAGCAGCCAAGACCATCTCGCGGGAGCGGGAAACACCATATATTTT.